This T cell receptor (beta chain) was retrieved from a study of T cells in Graves' hyperthyroidism and ophthalmopathy. There were TCR beta CDR3 regions amplified from RNA transcripts. Using the HTBI primer set, a first-round RT-PCR was run on the TCR CDR3. One entry per CDR3 protein results from TCRdb running MiXCR on the multiplex PCR reads. The sample records about 50,000 distinct CDR3 sequences, less than 50% being singletons. General study findings and limits: Ophthalmopathy and stable hyperthyroidism were separated by a 13 V-J model.

Concerning this clonotype: Its antigen is as yet unknown. The junction departs from germline at one end; a sequencing error may be responsible.

The CDR3 consists of 15 residues. Germline V gives CDR1 SEHNR, CDR2 FQNEAQ (reference sequence). This sequence joins TRBV7-9 and TRBJ2-5, with unresolved D. The sequencing input was blood. This receptor was taken from a woman in her twenties or thirties with Graves' ophthalmopathy. CDR3: CASNNAMGGQGTQYF. As DNA, the CDR3 is TGTGCCAGCAACAATGCCATGGGTGGGCAAGGGACCCAGTACTTC.